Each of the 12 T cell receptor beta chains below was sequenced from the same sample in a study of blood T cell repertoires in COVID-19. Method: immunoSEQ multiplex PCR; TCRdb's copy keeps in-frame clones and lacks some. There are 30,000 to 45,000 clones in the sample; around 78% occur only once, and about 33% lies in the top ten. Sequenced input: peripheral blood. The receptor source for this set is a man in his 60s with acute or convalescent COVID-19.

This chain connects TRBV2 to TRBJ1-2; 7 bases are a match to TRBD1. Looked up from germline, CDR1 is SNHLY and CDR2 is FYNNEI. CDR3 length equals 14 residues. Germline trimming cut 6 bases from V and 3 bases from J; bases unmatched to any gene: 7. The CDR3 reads CASSPTGTHYGYTF. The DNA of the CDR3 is TGTGCCAGCAGCCCGACAGGGACTCACTATGGCTACACCTTC.

DNA of the CDR3: TGCGCCAGCAGTGAGTCGTTAGGGGGAGTTGGCGAGCAGTACTTC. Its translation: CASSESLGGVGEQYF. This chain joins TRBV10-2 and TRBJ2-7; D possibly corresponds to TRBD1 (6 bases). From germline, CDR1 is WSHSY and CDR2 SAAADI. V lost 0 bases to trimming and J lost 6 bases, with 15 bases between them. The CDR3 runs to 15 residues.

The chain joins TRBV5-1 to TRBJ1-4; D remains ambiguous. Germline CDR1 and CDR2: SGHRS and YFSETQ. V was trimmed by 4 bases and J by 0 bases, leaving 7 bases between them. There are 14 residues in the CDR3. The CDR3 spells CASSRQPTNEKLFF. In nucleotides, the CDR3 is TGCGCCAGCAGCCGACAACCAACTAATGAAAAACTGTTTTTT.

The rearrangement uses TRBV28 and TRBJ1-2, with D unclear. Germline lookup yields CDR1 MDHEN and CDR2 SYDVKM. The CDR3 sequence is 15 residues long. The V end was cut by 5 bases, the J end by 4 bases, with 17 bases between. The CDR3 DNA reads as TGTGCCAGCAGTCGAGCCCGGGTAGTTAGCTATGGCTACACCTTC. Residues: CASSRARVVSYGYTF.

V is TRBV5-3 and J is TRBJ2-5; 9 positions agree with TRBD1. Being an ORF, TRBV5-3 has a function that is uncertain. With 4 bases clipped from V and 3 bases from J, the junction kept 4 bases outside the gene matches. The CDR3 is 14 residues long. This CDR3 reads CARSLGQGKETQYF. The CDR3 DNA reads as TGTGCCAGAAGCCTTGGACAGGGGAAAGAGACCCAGTACTTC.

The CDR3 DNA follows: TGCGCCAGCAGCGAAGTCCAGGGAAGGACCGGGGAGCTGTTTTTT. Amino acid sequence: CASSEVQGRTGELFF. The chain joins TRBV5-1 to TRBJ2-2; D possibly corresponds to TRBD1 (5 bases). The CDR3 has 15 amino acids. V was clipped by 4 bases and J by 5 bases, with 15 bases between them. Per the germline V gene, CDR1 is SGHRS and CDR2 is YFSETQ.

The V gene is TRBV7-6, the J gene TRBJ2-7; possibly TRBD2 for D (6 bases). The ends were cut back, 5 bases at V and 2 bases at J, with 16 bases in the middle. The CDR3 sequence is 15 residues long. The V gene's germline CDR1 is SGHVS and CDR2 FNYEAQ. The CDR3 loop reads CASSISSLATYEQYF. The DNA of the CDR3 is TGTGCCAGCAGCATTAGTTCACTAGCCACCTACGAGCAGTACTTC.

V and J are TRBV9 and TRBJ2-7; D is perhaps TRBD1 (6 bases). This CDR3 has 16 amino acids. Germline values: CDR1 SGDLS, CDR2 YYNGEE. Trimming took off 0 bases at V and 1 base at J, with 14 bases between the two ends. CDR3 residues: CASSVAGDLQSYEQYF. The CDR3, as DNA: TGTGCCAGCAGCGTAGCAGGGGACCTTCAGTCCTACGAGCAGTACTTC.

CDR3 nucleotides: TGTGCCAGCAGCTTAATACGGGGCACTGAAGCTTTCTTT. It is translated as CASSLIRGTEAFF. The V gene is TRBV7-7, the J gene TRBJ1-1; no firm D call. The CDR3 extends over 13 amino acids. V was cut by 2 bases and J by 4 bases, with 8 bases left in between. CDR1 is SSHAT, CDR2 FNYEAQ, per germline (reference sequence).

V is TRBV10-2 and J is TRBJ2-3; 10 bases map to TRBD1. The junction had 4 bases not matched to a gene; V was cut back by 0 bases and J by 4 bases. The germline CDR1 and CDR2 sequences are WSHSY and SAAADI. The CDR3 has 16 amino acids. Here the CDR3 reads CASSESGTGVADTQYF. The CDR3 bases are TGCGCCAGCAGTGAGTCTGGGACAGGGGTAGCAGATACGCAGTATTTT.

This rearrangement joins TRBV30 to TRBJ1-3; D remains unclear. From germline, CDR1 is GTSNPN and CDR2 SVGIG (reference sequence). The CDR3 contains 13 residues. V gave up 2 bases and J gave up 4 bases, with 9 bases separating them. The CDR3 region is CAWSRLGGNTIYF. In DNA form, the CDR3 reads TGTGCCTGGAGTAGACTTGGCGGAAACACCATATATTTT.

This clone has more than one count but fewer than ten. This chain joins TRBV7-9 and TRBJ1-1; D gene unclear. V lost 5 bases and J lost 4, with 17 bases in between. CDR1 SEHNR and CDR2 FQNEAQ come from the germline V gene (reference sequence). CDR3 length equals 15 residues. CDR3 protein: CASSPEEGSFTEAFF. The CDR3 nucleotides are TGTGCCAGCAGCCCCGAGGAGGGAAGTTTCACTGAAGCTTTCTTT.